The present T cell receptor (beta chain) was sequenced within a study of cytomegalovirus exposure and HLA in healthy donors. The PCR was carried out with 60 Vbeta primers and 13 Jbeta primers. Repertoires were generated with immunoSEQ multiplex PCR, while TCRdb's copy carries only in-frame clones and drops some. Counted here are approximately 290,000 clones, around 80% occurring once; the ten biggest clones make up more than 0.3%. Germline lookup yields CDR1 LNHNV and CDR2 YYDKDF (reference sequence). The junction had 7 bases not matched to a gene; V was cut back by 6 bases and J by 5 bases. CDR3 size: 15 residues. General observations from the study: One variant, a missense change in DCLRE1C, was linked in a later analysis to TCR beta V- and J-gene trimming. When a later analysis was performed, an Asian-associated ancestry cluster reportedly had fewer N-insertions than the approximately 600-donor mean. A later analysis linked 16,951 TCR beta sequences to HLA alleles at 0.05 false discovery rate.

On this clone itself: Antigen unknown.

What was sequenced was PBMCs. This clonotype was obtained from a girl aged 2 to 9 in good health and CMV-seronegative. The V call is TRBV15, the J call TRBJ2-1; 10 nucleotides line up with TRBD2. The CDR3 here is CATSSGLAGDNEQFF. The CDR3, as DNA: TGTGCCACCAGTTCCGGTCTAGCGGGGGACAATGAGCAGTTCTTC.